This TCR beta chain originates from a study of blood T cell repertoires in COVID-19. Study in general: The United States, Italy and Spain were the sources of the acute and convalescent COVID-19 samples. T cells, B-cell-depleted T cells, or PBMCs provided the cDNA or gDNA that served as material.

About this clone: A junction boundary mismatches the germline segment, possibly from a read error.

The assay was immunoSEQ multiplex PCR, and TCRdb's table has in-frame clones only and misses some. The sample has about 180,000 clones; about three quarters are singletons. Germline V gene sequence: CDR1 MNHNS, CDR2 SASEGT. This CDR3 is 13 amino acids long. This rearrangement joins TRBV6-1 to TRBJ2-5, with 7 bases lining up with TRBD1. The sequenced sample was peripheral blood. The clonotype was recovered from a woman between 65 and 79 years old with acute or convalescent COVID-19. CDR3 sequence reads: CASREGGVETQYF. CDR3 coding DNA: TGTGCCAGCAGAGAAGGGGGCGTGGAGACCCAGTACTTC.